A selection of T cell receptor beta chains follows, all from one sample in a study of blood T cell repertoires in COVID-19. Generated by immunoSEQ multiplex PCR, the TCRdb table keeps only in-frame clones and is missing some. The sample consists of approximately 120,000 clones, approximately 81% of them appearing once. Sequenced input: peripheral blood. These receptor sequences come from a man older than 75 with COVID-19, enrolled during active disease. Both conserved end residues are part of each CDR3. The D gene is left open where the match is weak. Expanded clones are given a class, and other clones once, few, many or no size at all.

D	J	V	size	CDR3	DNA
TRBD1	TRBJ2-3	TRBV19	NA	CASSMRAGTGGHTDTQYF	TGTGCCAGTAGTATGAGAGCCGGGACAGGGGGCCATACAGATACGCAGTATTTT
NA	TRBJ1-5	TRBV21-1	NA	CASSKGGQGSNQPQHF	TGTGCCAGCAGCAAAGGGGGACAGGGTAGCAATCAGCCCCAGCATTTT
TRBD2	TRBJ2-1	TRBV5-1	once	CASSLEAGGNNEQFF	TGCGCCAGCAGCCTGGAGGCGGGAGGGAACAATGAGCAGTTCTTC
TRBD2	TRBJ2-1	TRBV3-1/TRBV3-2	few	CASSPQTSTAEQFF	TGTGCCAGCAGCCCCCAGACTAGCACGGCTGAGCAGTTCTTC
TRBD1	TRBJ2-3	TRBV2	NA	CASSFADRDSSTDTQYF	TGTGCCAGCAGTTTTGCGGACAGGGACTCTAGCACAGATACGCAGTATTTT
TRBD2	TRBJ2-7	TRBV2	few	CASSSSGGSSYEQYF	TGTGCCAGCAGTTCTAGCGGAGGGAGCTCCTACGAGCAGTACTTC
NA	TRBJ2-3	TRBV10-3	NA	CAISDHSGALFTDTQYF	TGTGCCATCAGTGACCACAGCGGAGCCCTTTTTACAGATACGCAGTATTTT
TRBD1	TRBJ1-2	TRBV6-5	NA	CASSQRGQGNYGYTF	TGTGCCAGCAGTCAGAGGGGACAGGGGAACTATGGCTACACCTTC
TRBD2	TRBJ2-2	TRBV3-1/TRBV3-2	NA	CASSQYRTSGSSAGELFF	TGTGCCAGCAGCCAGTATCGGACTAGCGGGAGTTCGGCCGGGGAGCTGTTTTTT
TRBD1	TRBJ2-2	TRBV19	NA	CASSMWDRVIAGELFF	TGTGCCAGTAGTATGTGGGACAGGGTAATCGCCGGGGAGCTGTTTTTT
NA	TRBJ2-2	TRBV2	NA	CATSTTFGELFF	TGTGCCACCTCTACGACATTCGGGGAGCTGTTTTTT
TRBD2	TRBJ2-1	TRBV6-5	NA	CASSYSGAGGQNEQFF	TGTGCCAGCAGTTACTCAGGAGCGGGAGGGCAAAATGAGCAGTTCTTC
NA	TRBJ2-2	TRBV5-1	NA	CASSLGVGSTGELFF	TGCGCCAGCAGCTTGGGGGTAGGGAGCACCGGGGAGCTGTTTTTT
NA	TRBJ2-1	TRBV2	NA	CASSAQGNEQFF	TGTGCCAGCAGTGCCCAGGGAAATGAGCAGTTCTTC
TRBD1	TRBJ2-1	TRBV5-1	NA	CASSLRDSSRHNEQFF	TGCGCCAGCAGCTTGCGGGACAGCTCGCGCCACAATGAGCAGTTCTTC
TRBD1	TRBJ1-2	TRBV29-1	NA	CSVEGSGTGADGYTF	TGCAGCGTTGAAGGCTCCGGGACAGGGGCTGATGGCTACACCTTC
TRBD1	TRBJ2-7	TRBV7-2	NA	CASTPDRAISYEQYF	TGTGCCAGCACCCCGGACAGGGCCATCTCCTACGAGCAGTACTTC
TRBD2	TRBJ2-2	TRBV7-9	few	CASSYGGFANTGELFF	TGTGCCAGCAGCTACGGGGGGTTCGCGAACACCGGGGAGCTGTTTTTT
NA	TRBJ1-2	TRBV27	NA	CASRHGYGYTF	TGTGCCAGCAGACATGGCTATGGCTACACCTTC
TRBD1	TRBJ2-5	TRBV29-1	NA	CSACQGAETQYF	TGCAGCGCATGCCAGGGGGCAGAGACCCAGTACTTC
NA	TRBJ2-1	TRBV9	NA	CASSPRPGDGEQFF	TGTGCCAGCAGCCCAAGGCCAGGGGACGGCGAGCAGTTCTTC
NA	TRBJ2-3	TRBV20-1	NA	CSGPSGDTQYF	TGCAGTGGACCCTCGGGAGATACGCAGTATTTT
NA	TRBJ1-2	TRBV20-1	NA	CSASLGGGYTF	TGCAGTGCTAGTCTTGGAGGGGGCTACACCTTC
TRBD1	TRBJ1-2	TRBV28	NA	CASSLFGGTGNGYTF	TGTGCCAGCAGTTTATTTGGCGGGACAGGGAATGGCTACACCTTC
NA	TRBJ1-5	TRBV28	NA	CASSLWAEYSNQPQHF	TGTGCCAGCAGTTTATGGGCGGAGTATAGCAATCAGCCCCAGCATTTT
TRBD2	TRBJ2-7	TRBV27	NA	CASGPGGREQYF	TGTGCCAGCGGACCGGGAGGGAGGGAGCAGTACTTC
TRBD2	TRBJ2-1	TRBV2	NA	CASTEGTSANNEQFF	TGTGCCAGCACCGAGGGGACTAGCGCCAACAATGAGCAGTTCTTC
TRBD2	TRBJ2-1	TRBV4-2	few	CASSQLASGITPNGQFF	TGTGCCAGCAGCCAACTTGCTAGCGGGATAACCCCCAATGGGCAGTTCTTC
TRBD2	TRBJ2-1	TRBV29-1	NA	CSALAGSSYNEQFF	TGCAGCGCATTAGCGGGGAGCTCCTACAATGAGCAGTTCTTC
NA	TRBJ2-7	TRBV2	few	CASSIEGLIYEQYF	TGTGCCAGCAGTATAGAGGGCCTCATCTACGAGCAGTACTTC
TRBD2	TRBJ2-1	TRBV5-4	NA	CASSLDFAGGTREQFF	TGTGCCAGCAGCTTGGATTTTGCGGGAGGTACTCGTGAGCAGTTCTTC
NA	TRBJ1-5	TRBV19	NA	CASNPTGRGPQHF	TGTGCCAGTAACCCGACAGGCCGTGGGCCCCAGCATTTT
NA	TRBJ1-2	TRBV13	NA	CASSLRAGKWDGYTF	TGTGCCAGCAGCTTAAGGGCAGGGAAATGGGATGGCTACACCTTC
TRBD2	TRBJ2-1	TRBV3-1/TRBV3-2	NA	CASSHTSGTSYNEQFF	TGTGCCAGCAGTCATACTAGCGGGACCTCCTACAATGAGCAGTTCTTC
NA	TRBJ2-3	TRBV4-3	few	CASRGQSTDTQYF	TGCGCCAGCAGGGGACAAAGCACAGATACGCAGTATTTT
TRBD2	TRBJ2-7	TRBV19	NA	CASSIGTSGAYEQYF	TGTGCCAGTAGTATCGGGACTAGCGGCGCCTACGAGCAGTACTTC
NA	TRBJ1-6	TRBV28	NA	CASTLTVGGNSRNSPLHF	TGTGCCAGCACTCTCACAGTGGGGGGGAACTCGCGTAATTCACCCCTCCACTTT
TRBD2	TRBJ2-2	TRBV5-1	NA	CASSLMGLAGLNTGELFF	TGCGCCAGCAGCTTGATGGGACTAGCGGGATTAAACACCGGGGAGCTGTTTTTT
NA	TRBJ1-1	TRBV6-5	NA	CATIYMNTEAFF	TGTGCCACCATTTATATGAACACTGAAGCTTTCTTT
NA	TRBJ2-5	TRBV5-1	few	CASRSGNNLGETQYF	TGCGCCAGCAGATCCGGGAACAACCTCGGGGAGACCCAGTACTTC
NA	TRBJ2-7	TRBV19	NA	CASSIVWGGADEQYF	TGTGCCAGTAGTATAGTTTGGGGGGGCGCGGACGAGCAGTACTTC
NA	TRBJ1-5	TRBV12-3/TRBV12-4	NA	CASSLESQPQHF	TGTGCCAGCAGTTTAGAGAGTCAGCCCCAGCATTTT
TRBD1	TRBJ1-6	TRBV3-1/TRBV3-2	NA	CASSRDRGLSPLHF	TGTGCCAGCAGCCGGGACAGGGGGCTTTCACCCCTCCACTTT
TRBD2	TRBJ2-1	TRBV19	NA	CASMDSILAGAMNEQFF	TGTGCCAGTATGGACTCTATACTAGCGGGAGCTATGAATGAGCAGTTCTTC
NA	TRBJ2-7	TRBV4-3	NA	CASSQDYYGTGLSSYEQYF	TGCGCCAGCAGCCAAGATTATTACGGAACAGGGCTTTCCTCCTACGAGCAGTACTTC
TRBD2	TRBJ2-5	TRBV10-3	NA	CAIRVSGTSGKETQYF	TGTGCCATCAGGGTATCCGGGACTAGCGGCAAAGAGACCCAGTACTTC
TRBD2	TRBJ2-2	TRBV4-3	once	CASSQPGLANGELFF	TGCGCCAGCAGCCAACCGGGACTAGCGAACGGGGAGCTGTTTTTT
TRBD1	TRBJ2-2	TRBV5-1	NA	CASSLFARGQSDTGELFF	TGCGCCAGCAGCTTGTTTGCCAGGGGGCAATCGGACACCGGGGAGCTGTTTTTT
NA	TRBJ2-7	TRBV29-1	NA	CSVASSYEQYF	TGCAGCGTTGCCAGCTCCTACGAGCAGTACTTC
NA	TRBJ1-4	TRBV3-1/TRBV3-2	NA	CASSQAGVADEKLFF	TGTGCCAGCAGCCAAGCGGGGGTTGCGGATGAAAAACTGTTTTTT
NA	TRBJ2-1	TRBV7-2	NA	CASSRQYNEQFF	TGTGCCAGCAGCCGTCAGTACAATGAGCAGTTCTTC
NA	TRBJ1-5	TRBV28	NA	CASTPPRTHSNQPQHF	TGTGCCAGCACACCCCCCCGGACACATAGCAATCAGCCCCAGCATTTT
NA	TRBJ2-2	TRBV27	NA	CASTAGGRGTGELFF	TGTGCCAGCACCGCGGGGGGCAGGGGGACCGGGGAGCTGTTTTTT
TRBD1	TRBJ1-6	TRBV7-2	NA	CASSVNWDSSSPLHF	TGTGCCAGCAGCGTAAACTGGGACAGCTCTTCACCCCTCCACTTT
TRBD1	TRBJ1-2	TRBV19	NA	CASSMRWTGGINYGYTF	TGTGCCAGTAGTATGAGGTGGACAGGGGGCATTAACTATGGCTACACCTTC
TRBD2	TRBJ2-7	TRBV25-1	NA	CASSERLAGSNEQYF	TGTGCCAGCAGTGAAAGGCTAGCGGGAAGTAACGAGCAGTACTTC
NA	TRBJ2-1	TRBV7-6	few	CASSSSNGGNEQFF	TGTGCCAGCAGCTCCTCGAATGGCGGGAATGAGCAGTTCTTC
TRBD1	TRBJ2-7	TRBV19	NA	CASSDRGYEQYF	TGTGCCAGTAGTGACAGGGGGTACGAGCAGTACTTC
NA	TRBJ2-1	TRBV5-4	NA	CASSVDRRLREQFF	TGTGCCAGCAGCGTGGACAGACGGCTACGGGAGCAGTTCTTC